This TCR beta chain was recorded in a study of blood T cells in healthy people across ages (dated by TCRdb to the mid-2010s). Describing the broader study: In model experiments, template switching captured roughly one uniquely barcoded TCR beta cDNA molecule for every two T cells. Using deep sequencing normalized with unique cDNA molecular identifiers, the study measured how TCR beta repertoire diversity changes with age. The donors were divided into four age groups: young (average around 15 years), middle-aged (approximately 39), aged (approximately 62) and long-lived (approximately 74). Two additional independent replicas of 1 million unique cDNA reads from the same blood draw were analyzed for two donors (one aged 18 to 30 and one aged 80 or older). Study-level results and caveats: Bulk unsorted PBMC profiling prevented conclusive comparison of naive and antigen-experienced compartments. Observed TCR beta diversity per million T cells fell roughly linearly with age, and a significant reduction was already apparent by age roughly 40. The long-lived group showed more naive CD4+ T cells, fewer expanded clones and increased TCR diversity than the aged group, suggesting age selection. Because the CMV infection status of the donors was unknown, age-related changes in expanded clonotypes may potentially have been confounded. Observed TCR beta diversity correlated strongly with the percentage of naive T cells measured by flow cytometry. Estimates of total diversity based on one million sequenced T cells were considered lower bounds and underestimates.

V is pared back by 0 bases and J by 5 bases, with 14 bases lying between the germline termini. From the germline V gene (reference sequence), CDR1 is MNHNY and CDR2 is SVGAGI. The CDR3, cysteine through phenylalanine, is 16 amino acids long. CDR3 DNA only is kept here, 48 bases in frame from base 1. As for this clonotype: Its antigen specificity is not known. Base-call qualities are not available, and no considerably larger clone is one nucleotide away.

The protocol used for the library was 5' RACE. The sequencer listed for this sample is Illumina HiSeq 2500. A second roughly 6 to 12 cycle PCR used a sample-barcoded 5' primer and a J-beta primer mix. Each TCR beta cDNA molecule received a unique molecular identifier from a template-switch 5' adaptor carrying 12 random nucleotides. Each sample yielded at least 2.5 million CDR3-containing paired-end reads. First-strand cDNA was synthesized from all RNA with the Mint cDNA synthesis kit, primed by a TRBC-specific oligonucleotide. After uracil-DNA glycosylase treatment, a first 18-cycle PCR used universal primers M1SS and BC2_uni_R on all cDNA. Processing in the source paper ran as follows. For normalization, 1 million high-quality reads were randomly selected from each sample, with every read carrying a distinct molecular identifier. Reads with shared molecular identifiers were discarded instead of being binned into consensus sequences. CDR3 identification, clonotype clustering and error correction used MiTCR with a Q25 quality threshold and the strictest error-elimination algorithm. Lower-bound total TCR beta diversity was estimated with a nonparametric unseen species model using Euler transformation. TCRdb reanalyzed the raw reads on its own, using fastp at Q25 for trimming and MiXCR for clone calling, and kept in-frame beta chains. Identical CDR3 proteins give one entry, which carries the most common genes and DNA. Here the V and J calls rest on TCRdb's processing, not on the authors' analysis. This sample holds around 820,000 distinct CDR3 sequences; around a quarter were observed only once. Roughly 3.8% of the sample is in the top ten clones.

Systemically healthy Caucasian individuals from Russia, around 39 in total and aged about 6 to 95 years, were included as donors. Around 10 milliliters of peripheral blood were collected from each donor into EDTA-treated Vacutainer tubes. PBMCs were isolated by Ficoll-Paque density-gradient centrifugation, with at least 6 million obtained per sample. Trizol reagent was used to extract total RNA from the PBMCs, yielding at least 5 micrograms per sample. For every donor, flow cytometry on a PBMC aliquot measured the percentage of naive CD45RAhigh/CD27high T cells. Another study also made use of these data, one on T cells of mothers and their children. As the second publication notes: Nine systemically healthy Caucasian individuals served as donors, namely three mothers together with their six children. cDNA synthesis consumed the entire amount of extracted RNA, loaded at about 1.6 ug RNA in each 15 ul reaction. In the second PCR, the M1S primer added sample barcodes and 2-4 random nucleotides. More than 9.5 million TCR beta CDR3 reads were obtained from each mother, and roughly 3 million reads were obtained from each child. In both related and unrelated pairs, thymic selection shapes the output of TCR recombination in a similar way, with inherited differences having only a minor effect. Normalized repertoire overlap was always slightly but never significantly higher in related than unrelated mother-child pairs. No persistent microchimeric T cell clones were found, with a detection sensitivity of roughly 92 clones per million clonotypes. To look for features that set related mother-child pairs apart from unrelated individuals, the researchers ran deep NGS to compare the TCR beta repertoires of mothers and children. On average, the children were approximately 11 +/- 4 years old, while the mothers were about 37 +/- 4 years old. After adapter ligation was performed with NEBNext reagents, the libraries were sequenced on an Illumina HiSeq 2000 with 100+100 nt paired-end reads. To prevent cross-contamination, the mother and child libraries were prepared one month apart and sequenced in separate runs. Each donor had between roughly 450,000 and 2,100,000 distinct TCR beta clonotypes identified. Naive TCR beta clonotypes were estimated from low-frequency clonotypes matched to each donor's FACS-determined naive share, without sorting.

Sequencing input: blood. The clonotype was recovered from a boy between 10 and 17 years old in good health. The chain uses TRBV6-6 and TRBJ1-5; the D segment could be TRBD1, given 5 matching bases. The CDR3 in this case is CASSYSMGEWDQPQHF. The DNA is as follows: TGTGCCAGCAGTTACTCGATGGGGGAATGGGATCAGCCCCAGCATTTT.